The entry below describes one T cell receptor (beta chain). Antigen: not known. The PCR employed 60 Vbeta primers together with 13 Jbeta primers. Sequencing used immunoSEQ multiplex PCR; TCRdb keeps in-frame clones, though not all of them. This table has roughly 150,000 clones, 65% to 80% appearing once. The data originate from a study of cytomegalovirus exposure and HLA in healthy donors. General observations from the study: An analysis that was carried out later associated 17,000 or so TCR beta sequences with HLA alleles at 0.05 false discovery rate. Among TCR sequences, most were rare, though some public TCRs appeared in many donors.

The TCR comes from a woman aged 40 to 50 in good health and CMV-seronegative. The sequencing input was PBMCs.

CDR3 sequence (DNA): TGTGCCAGCAGCTTGTCCGGGAACTCTGGGGCCAACGTCCTGACTTTC. It translates to CASSLSGNSGANVLTF. The rearrangement links TRBV5-4 to TRBJ2-6; perhaps TRBD2 as D (5 bases). The CDR3 length is 16 residues. The V gene lost 1 base and the J gene lost 0 bases, with 8 bases spanning the gap. The germline V gene has CDR1 SGHNT and CDR2 YYREEE (reference sequence). Full variable domain (missing parts from reference TRBV5-4 and TRBJ2-6): ETGVTQSPTHLIKTRGQQVTLRCSSQSGHNTVSWYQQALGQGPQFIFQYYREEENGRGNFPPRFSGLQFPNYSSELNVNALELDDSALYLCASSLSGNSGANVLTFGAGSRLTVL.